The sample holds many counts of the clone carrying this T cell receptor beta chain. The target antigen is unknown. The sample comes from a study of CD8 T cells in ankylosing spondylitis. Overall study results and limits: Disease-linked clones were CD8+ and relatively rare in peripheral blood. Within matched ankylosing spondylitis synovial fluid, disease-linked clones were reportedly significantly enriched.

Germline V gene lookup returns CDR1 MDHEN and CDR2 SYDVKM. This CDR3 contains 15 residues. V shed 4 bases, J shed 6 bases, and the junction held 9 bases outside the gene matches. In TCRdb, the 5' RACE reads were re-called with MiXCR into one record per CDR3 protein. This sample yields 150,000 or so distinct CDR3 sequences, of which approximately 16% are seen a single time; about 8.2% belongs to the top ten. This TCR was recovered from a male donor with ankylosing spondylitis or in good health (not recorded which). Sequences were obtained from blood, either unsorted or a sorted T cell fraction (not recorded which). The chain uses TRBV28 and TRBJ2-3; TRBD2 matches 8 bases. The DNA of the CDR3 is TGTGCCAGCAGTTCCGCTAGCGGGCCAGGGGATACGCAGTATTTT. This codes for CASSSASGPGDTQYF.